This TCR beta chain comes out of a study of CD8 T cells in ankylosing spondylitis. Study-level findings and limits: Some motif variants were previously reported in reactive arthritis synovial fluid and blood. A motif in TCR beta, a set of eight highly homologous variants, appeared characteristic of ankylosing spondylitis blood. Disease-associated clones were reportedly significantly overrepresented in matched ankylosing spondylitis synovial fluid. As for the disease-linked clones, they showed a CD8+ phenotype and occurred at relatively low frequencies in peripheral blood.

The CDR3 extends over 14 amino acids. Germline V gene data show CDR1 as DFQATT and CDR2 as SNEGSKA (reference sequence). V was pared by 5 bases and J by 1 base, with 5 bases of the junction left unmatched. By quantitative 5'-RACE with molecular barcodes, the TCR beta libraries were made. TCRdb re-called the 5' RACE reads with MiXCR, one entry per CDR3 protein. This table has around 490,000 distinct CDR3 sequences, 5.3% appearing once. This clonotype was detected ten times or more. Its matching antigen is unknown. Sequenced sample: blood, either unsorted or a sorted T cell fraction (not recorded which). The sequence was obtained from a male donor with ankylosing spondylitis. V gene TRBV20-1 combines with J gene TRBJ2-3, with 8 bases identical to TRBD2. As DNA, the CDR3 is TGCAGTGCTCACGTAGCGGGACGCACAGATACGCAGTATTTT. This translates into CSAHVAGRTDTQYF.